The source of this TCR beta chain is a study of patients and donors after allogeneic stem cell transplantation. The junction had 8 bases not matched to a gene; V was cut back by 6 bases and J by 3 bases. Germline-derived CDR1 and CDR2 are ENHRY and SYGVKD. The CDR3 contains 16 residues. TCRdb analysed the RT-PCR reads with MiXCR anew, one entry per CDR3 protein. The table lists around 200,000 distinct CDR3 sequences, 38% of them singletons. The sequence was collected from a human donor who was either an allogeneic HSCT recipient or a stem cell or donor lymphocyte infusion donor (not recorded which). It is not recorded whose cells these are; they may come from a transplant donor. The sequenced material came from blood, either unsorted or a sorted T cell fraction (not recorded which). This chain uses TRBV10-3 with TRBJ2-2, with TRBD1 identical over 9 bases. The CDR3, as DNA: TGTGCCATCAGAAACCCGGGACAGGGTTACACCGGGGAGCTGTTTTTT. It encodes CAIRNPGQGYTGELFF.